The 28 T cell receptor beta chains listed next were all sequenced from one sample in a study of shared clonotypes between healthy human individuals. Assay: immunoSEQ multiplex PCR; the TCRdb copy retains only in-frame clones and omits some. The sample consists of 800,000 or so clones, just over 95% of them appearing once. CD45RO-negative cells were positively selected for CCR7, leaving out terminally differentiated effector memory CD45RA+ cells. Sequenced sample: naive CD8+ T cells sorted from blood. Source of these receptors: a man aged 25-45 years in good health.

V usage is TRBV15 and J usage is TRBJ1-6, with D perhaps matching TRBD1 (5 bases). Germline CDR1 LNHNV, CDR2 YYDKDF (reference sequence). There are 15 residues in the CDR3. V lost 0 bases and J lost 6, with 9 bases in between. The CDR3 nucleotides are TGTGCCACCAGCAGAGATCTTGACAGTAATTCACCCCTCCACTTT. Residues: CATSRDLDSNSPLHF.

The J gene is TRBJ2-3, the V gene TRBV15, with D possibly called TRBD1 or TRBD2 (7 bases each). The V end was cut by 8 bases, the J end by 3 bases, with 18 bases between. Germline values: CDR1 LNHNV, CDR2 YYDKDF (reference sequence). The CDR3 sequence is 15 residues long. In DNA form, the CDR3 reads TGTGCCACCTCCAGGGGGGGGTTTTCTACAGATACGCAGTATTTT. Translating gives CATSRGGFSTDTQYF.

The CDR3 DNA reads as TGTGCCAGCAGCTTAGCAGTCCAAGAGACCCAGTACTTC. Amino acids: CASSLAVQETQYF. This chain joins TRBV9 and TRBJ2-5; no firm D call. CDR3 length: 13 residues. V was cut by 4 bases and J by 1 base, with 8 bases left in between. The germline CDR1 and CDR2 sequences are SGDLS and YYNGEE. The variable domain in full, with the rest retrieved from reference TRBV9 and TRBJ2-5, is DSGVTQTPKHLITATGQRVTLRCSPRSGDLSVYWYQQSLDQGLQFLIQYYNGEERAKGNILERFSAQQFPDLHSELNLSSLELGDSALYFCASSLAVQETQYFGPGTRLLVL.

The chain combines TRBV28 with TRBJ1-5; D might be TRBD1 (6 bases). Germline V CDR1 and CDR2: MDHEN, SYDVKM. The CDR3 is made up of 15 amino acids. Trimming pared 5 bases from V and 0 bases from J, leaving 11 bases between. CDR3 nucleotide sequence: TGTGCCAGCAGTCGGGGGGCCGATAGCAATCAGCCCCAGCATTTT. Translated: CASSRGADSNQPQHF.

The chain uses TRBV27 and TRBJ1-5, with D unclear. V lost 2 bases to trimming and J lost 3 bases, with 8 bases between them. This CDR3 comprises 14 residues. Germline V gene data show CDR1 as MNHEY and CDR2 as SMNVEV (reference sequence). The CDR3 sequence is CASSLTINNQPQHF. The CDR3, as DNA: TGTGCCAGCAGTTTAACGATAAACAATCAGCCCCAGCATTTT.

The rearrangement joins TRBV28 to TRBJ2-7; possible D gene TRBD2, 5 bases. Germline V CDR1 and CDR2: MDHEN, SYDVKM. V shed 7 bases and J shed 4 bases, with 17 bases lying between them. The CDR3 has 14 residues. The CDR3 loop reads CASNPRGLAYEQYF. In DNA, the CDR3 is TGTGCCAGCAACCCCCGCGGGCTAGCTTACGAGCAGTACTTC.

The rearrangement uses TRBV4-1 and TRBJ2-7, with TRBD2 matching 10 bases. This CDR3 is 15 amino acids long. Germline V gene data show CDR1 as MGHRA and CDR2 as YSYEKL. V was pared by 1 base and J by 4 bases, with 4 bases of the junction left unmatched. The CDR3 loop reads CASSQAGTSAYEQYF. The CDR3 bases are TGCGCCAGCAGCCAAGCCGGGACTAGCGCGTACGAGCAGTACTTC.

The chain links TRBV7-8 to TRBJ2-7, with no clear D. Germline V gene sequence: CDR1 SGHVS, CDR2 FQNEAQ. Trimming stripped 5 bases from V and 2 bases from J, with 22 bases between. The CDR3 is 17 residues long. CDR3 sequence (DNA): TGTGCCAGCAGCCAGCACCCGGTCAAACCCTCCACCTACGAGCAGTACTTC. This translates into CASSQHPVKPSTYEQYF. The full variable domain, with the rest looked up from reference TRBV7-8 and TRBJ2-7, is GAGVSQSPRYKVAKRGQDVALRCDPISGHVSLFWYQQALGQGPEFLTYFQNEAQLDKSGLPSDRFFAERPEGSVSTLKIQRTQQEDSAVYLCASSQHPVKPSTYEQYFGPGTRLTVT.

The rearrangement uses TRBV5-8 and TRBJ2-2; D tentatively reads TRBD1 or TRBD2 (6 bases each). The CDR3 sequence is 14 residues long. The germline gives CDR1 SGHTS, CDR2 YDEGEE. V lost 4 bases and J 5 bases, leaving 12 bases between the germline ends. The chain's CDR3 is CASSLQGGTGELFF. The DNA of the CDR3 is TGTGCCAGCAGCCTACAGGGAGGTACCGGGGAGCTGTTTTTT.

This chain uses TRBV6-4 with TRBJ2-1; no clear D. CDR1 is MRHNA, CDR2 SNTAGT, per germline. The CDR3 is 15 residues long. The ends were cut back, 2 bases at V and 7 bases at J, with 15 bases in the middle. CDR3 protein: CASSDTNRPANEQFF. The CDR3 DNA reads TGTGCCAGCAGTGACACGAATAGACCTGCGAATGAGCAGTTCTTC.

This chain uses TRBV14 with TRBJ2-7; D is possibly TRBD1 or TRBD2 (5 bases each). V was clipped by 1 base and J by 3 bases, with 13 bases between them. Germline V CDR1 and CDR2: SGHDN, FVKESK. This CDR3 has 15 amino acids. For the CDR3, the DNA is TGTGCCAGCAGCCAAGGCTTCGGGGCGTTCTACGAGCAGTACTTC. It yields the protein CASSQGFGAFYEQYF.

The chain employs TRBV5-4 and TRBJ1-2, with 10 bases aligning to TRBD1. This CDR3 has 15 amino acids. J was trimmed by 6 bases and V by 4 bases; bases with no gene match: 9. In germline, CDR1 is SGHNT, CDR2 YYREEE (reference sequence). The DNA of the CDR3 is TGTGCCAGCAGCCTCCGGGTGGGGACAGGGGATGGCTACACCTTC. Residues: CASSLRVGTGDGYTF. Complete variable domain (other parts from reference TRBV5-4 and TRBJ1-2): ETGVTQSPTHLIKTRGQQVTLRCSSQSGHNTVSWYQQALGQGPQFIFQYYREEENGRGNFPPRFSGLQFPNYSSELNVNALELDDSALYLCASSLRVGTGDGYTFGSGTRLTVV.

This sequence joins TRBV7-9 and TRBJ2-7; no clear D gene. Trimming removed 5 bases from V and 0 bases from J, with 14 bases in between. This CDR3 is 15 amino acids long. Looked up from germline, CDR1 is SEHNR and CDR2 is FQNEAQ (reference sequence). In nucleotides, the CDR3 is TGTGCCAGCAGCCCAGTCCCCCCGAACTCCTACGAGCAGTACTTC. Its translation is CASSPVPPNSYEQYF.

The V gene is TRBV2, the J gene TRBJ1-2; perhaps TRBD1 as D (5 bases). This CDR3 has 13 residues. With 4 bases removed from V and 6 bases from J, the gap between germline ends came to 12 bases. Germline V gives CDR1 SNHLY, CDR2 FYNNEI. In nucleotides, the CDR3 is TGTGCCAGCAGTGGAGCGGGAGGGGATGGCTACACCTTC. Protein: CASSGAGGDGYTF.

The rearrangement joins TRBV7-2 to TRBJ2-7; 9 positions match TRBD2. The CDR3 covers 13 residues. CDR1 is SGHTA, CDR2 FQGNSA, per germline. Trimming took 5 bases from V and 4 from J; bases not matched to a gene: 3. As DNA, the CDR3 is TGTGCCAGCAGCCCCGCGGGAGGGTACGAGCAGTACTTC. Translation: CASSPAGGYEQYF.

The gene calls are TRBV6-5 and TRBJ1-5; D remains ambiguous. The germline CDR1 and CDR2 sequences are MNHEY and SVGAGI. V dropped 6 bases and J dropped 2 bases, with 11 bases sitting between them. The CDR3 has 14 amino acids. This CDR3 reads CASSPLGGNQPQHF. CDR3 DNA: TGTGCCAGCAGCCCCCTCGGGGGCAATCAGCCCCAGCATTTT.

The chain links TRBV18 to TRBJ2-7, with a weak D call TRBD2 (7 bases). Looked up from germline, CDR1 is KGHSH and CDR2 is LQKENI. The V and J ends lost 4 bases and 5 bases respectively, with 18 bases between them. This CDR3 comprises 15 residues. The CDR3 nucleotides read TGTGCCAGCTCACTACGGCTCCCGGGGGGCGACGAGCAGTACTTC. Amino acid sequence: CASSLRLPGGDEQYF.

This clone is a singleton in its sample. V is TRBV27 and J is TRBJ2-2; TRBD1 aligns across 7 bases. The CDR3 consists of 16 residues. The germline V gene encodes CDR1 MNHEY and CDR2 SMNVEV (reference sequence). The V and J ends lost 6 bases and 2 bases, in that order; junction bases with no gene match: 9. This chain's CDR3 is CASSAPGQINTGELFF. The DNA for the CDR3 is TGTGCCAGCAGCGCTCCGGGACAGATAAACACCGGGGAGCTGTTTTTT.

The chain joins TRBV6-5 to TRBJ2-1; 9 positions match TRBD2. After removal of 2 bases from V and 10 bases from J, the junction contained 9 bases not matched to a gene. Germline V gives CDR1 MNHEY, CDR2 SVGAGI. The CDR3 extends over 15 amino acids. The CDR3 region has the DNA TGTGCCAGCAGTTACGATAGCGGGGGCATTGGGGAGCAGTTCTTC. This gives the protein CASSYDSGGIGEQFF.

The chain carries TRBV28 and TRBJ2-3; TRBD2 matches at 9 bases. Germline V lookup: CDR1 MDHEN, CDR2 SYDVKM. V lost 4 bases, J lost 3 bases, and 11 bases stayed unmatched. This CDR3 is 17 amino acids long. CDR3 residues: CASSWSPSGMGTDTQYF. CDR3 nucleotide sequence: TGTGCCAGCAGTTGGTCGCCTAGCGGGATGGGGACAGATACGCAGTATTTT.

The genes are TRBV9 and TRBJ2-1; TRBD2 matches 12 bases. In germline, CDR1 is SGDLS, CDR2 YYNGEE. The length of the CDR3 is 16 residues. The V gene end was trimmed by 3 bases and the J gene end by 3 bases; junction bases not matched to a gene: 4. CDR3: CASSGLAGGIYNEQFF. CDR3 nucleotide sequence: TGTGCCAGCAGCGGGCTAGCGGGAGGGATCTACAATGAGCAGTTCTTC.

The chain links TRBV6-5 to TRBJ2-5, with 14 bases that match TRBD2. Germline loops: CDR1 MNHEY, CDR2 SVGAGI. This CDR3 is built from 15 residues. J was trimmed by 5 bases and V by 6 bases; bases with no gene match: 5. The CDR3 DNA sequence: TGTGCCAGCAGCCGCGGGACTAGCGGGAGTGAGACCCAGTACTTC. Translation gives CASSRGTSGSETQYF.

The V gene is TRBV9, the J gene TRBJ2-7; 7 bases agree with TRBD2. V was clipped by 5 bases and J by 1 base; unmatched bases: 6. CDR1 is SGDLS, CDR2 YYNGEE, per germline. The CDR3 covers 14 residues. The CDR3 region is CASSPFGRSYEQYF. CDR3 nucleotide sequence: TGTGCCAGCAGTCCTTTCGGGAGGTCCTACGAGCAGTACTTC.

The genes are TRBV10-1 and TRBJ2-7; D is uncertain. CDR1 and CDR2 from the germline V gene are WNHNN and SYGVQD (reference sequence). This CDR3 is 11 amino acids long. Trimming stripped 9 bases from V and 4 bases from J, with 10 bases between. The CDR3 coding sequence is TGCGCCAGTACGCCCGTGTACGAGCAGTACTTC. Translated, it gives CASTPVYEQYF.

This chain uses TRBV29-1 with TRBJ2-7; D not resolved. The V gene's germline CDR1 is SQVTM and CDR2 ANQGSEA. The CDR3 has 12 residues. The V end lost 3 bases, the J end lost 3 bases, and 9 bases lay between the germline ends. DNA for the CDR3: TGCAGCGTTGAGACAAATAACTACGAGCAGTACTTC. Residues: CSVETNNYEQYF.

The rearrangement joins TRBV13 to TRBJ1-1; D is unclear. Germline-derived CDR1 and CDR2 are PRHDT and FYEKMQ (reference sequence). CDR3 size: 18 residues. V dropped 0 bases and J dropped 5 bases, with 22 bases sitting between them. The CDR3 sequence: CASSLGPLSVAGSTEAFF. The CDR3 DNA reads TGTGCCAGCAGCTTAGGCCCACTAAGCGTTGCGGGTAGTACTGAAGCTTTCTTT.

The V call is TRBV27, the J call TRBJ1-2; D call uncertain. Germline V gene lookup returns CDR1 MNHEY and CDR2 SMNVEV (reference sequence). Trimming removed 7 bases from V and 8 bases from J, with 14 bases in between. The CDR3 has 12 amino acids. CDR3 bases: TGTGCCAGCAAGGATCGAAGACGGGGCTACACCTTC. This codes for CASKDRRRGYTF.

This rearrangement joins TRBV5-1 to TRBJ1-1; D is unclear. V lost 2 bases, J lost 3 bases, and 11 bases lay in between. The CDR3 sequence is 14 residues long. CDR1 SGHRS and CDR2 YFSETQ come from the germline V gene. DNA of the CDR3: TGCGCCAGCAGCTTCAGGCCGGGTTACACTGAAGCTTTCTTT. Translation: CASSFRPGYTEAFF.